This entry describes one T cell receptor beta chain. Its antigen remains undetermined. No base-level quality is on record; no much larger clone is a single base apart. The entry originates in a study of CD4 T cells in relation to SARS-CoV-2 and coronaviruses (dated by TCRdb to the early 2020s). Background on the whole study: In the ViraFEST assay, PBMCs were cultured with antigen for roughly ten days, after which TCR beta CDR3s were sequenced to identify clonal expansions specific to the antigen. An HIV-1 Nef peptide pool or a no-peptide culture served as the negative reference condition. Patient-derived lymphoblastoid cell lines were used to map the HLA restriction of shared crossreactive spike epitopes. The study assessed, at the TCR clonotype level, memory CD4+ T cell crossreactivity between SARS-CoV-2 and common cold coronavirus spike proteins. The Adaptive Biotechnologies TCR-sequencing kit was used to sequence samples from a few pre-COVID donors and the naive versus memory experiments, whereas other data were Illumina-based. A different TCR-beta assay, based on Illumina, was used to sequence expansion assays from other donors in the study.

Libraries were constructed by the immunoSEQ multiplex PCR assay. In the original analysis: During preprocessing, nonproductive sequences were removed, as were CDR3s that did not start with C, did not end with F or W, or were shorter than 7 amino acids. The MANAFEST web app identified antigen-specific clonotypes based on expansion compared with the reference and other culture wells. To be counted as positive, a clone had to show significant expansion compared with the reference culture, at an FDR below 0.05, in 2 of 3 replicate wells. For a clone to be considered positive, significant expansion relative to all other tandem wells and an odds ratio above 5 were also required. After three terminal residues were trimmed from each end, CDR3 homology was quantified as pairwise Levenshtein distance using the stringdist R package. TCRdb stores this immuneACCESS table with in-frame sequences only. Part of the clones is absent; in the studies checked, under half of the shortfall reflects unresolved V genes, and no reason is known for the rest. That table is the source of V, J and clone size, and D and trimming were worked out from the DNA. This sample has approximately 24,000 clones in its table, and 75% of those were observed once. Of the sample, roughly 13% is held by the ten largest clones.

The full study reports these points: Because the crossreactivity analysis focused on spike protein, crossreactivity against other viral proteins was not assessed. The study was constrained by small numbers of patients and of tested TCRs. Crossreactive clones showed significantly weaker SARS-CoV-2-driven expansion than monoreactive clones, consistent with antigenic imprinting. Because no donor provided both pre-pandemic and post-infection samples, tracing the source of pre-existing responses was limited. Roughly 70% of donors had memory CD4+ clonotypes that crossrecognized SARS-CoV-2 and at least one common cold coronavirus spike.

CD4+ T cells from unexposed donors were collected before the COVID-19 pandemic (2011-2018). After about 9 days of culture, CD4+ T cells were isolated with the EasySep CD4+ T cell isolation kit. As cell number allowed, CD4+ T cells from unexposed donors were tested for reactivity to SARS-CoV-2 S and N and to four common cold coronavirus spike pools. Each well held 1.5 million to 2.5 million PBMCs cultured in IMDM containing around 5% human AB serum and roughly 10 IU/ml IL-2. Half of the culture medium was replaced with fresh IL-2-containing medium on days 3 and 7. In general, triplicate replicate wells were used for every peptide culture condition. The leukapheresis product used for the unexposed donors was purchased from a commercial source. PBMCs were isolated from leukapheresis product or whole blood by Ficoll-Paque PLUS gradient centrifugation. The PBMCs went either fresh into the expansion assay or into cryopreservation at -140 degrees C. The QIAamp Micro DNA Kit was used to extract genomic DNA from the CD4+ T cells.

CDR1 and CDR2 are drawn from the germline V gene (reference sequence): MNHEY, SMNVEV. V lost 0 bases and J lost 0 bases, and the count of bases not matched to a germline gene is 3. The CDR3 measures 16 amino acids from cysteine to phenylalanine. CDR3 DNA is the only sequence kept; it has 48 bases, read in frame from the first base. Sequenced: CD4+ T cells from PBMCs, cultured in vitro. This chain joins TRBV27 to TRBJ1-1; TRBD1 fits 8 bases in the junction. This receptor was taken from a human donor in good health. The CDR3 is CASSLSRGPMNTEAFF. The base sequence is TGTGCCAGCAGTTTATCCAGGGGGCCTATGAACACTGAAGCTTTCTTT.